The rows below give T cell receptor beta chains drawn from one sample of a study of blood T cells in healthy people across ages. TCRdb called the 5' RACE reads again in MiXCR, with one record for every CDR3 protein. The data show some 1.6 million distinct CDR3 sequences, with around 35% seen just once and around 10% held by the top ten. The sequenced sample consisted of blood. The source of these receptors is a woman aged 25 to 39 in good health. The CDR3 runs from the conserved cysteine through the conserved F or W. D genes are given only for firm matches. Only part of the rows carry a size: once, few, many, or a class if the clone is expanded.

v_gene: TRBV2
d_gene: NA
j_gene: TRBJ2-7
abundance: NA
CDR3nt: TGTGCCAGCAGCCGAGGAGGAGAATCCGAGCAGTACTTC
CDR3aa: CASSRGGESEQYF

v_gene: TRBV20-1
d_gene: NA
j_gene: TRBJ2-1
abundance: many
CDR3nt: TGCAGTGCTAGAGATGGGGCTCTCGGGAATGAGCAGTTCTTC
CDR3aa: CSARDGALGNEQFF

v_gene: TRBV27
d_gene: TRBD1
j_gene: TRBJ1-5
abundance: few
CDR3nt: TGTGCCAGCAGTTTGGCAGGGGGGCATCAGCCCCAGCATTTT
CDR3aa: CASSLAGGHQPQHF

v_gene: TRBV6-2/TRBV6-3
d_gene: TRBD2
j_gene: TRBJ2-7
abundance: NA
CDR3nt: TGTGCCAGCAGGTACACTAGCGGGACCTACGAGCAGTACTTC
CDR3aa: CASRYTSGTYEQYF

v_gene: TRBV7-9
d_gene: TRBD2
j_gene: TRBJ2-7
abundance: few
CDR3nt: TGTGCCAGCAGCTTAGGCGGGGGGCTTATCAACGAGCAGTACTTC
CDR3aa: CASSLGGGLINEQYF

v_gene: TRBV1
d_gene: NA
j_gene: TRBJ2-3
abundance: NA
CDR3nt: TGCACCTTATGGGTAACTAGCTGCCGCACAGGTACGCAGTATTTT
CDR3aa: CTLWVTSCRTGTQYF

v_gene: TRBV20-1
d_gene: TRBD2
j_gene: TRBJ2-5
abundance: few
CDR3nt: TGCAGTGCTAGCGGGGGGGGGTACCAAGAGACCCAGTACTTC
CDR3aa: CSASGGGYQETQYF

v_gene: TRBV7-2
d_gene: TRBD2
j_gene: TRBJ2-3
abundance: NA
CDR3nt: TGTGCCAGCAGCTCGGGACTAGCGGGGGTCCGTACAAATACGCAGTATTTT
CDR3aa: CASSSGLAGVRTNTQYF

v_gene: TRBV10-3
d_gene: NA
j_gene: TRBJ1-2
abundance: few
CDR3nt: TGTGCCATCAGTGCCGAGGGCTATGGCTACACCTTC
CDR3aa: CAISAEGYGYTF

v_gene: TRBV5-1
d_gene: NA
j_gene: TRBJ2-5
abundance: NA
CDR3nt: TGCGCCAGCAGCGGAGACAGAGCTCAAGAGACCCAGTACTTC
CDR3aa: CASSGDRAQETQYF

v_gene: TRBV20-1
d_gene: TRBD2
j_gene: TRBJ2-3
abundance: NA
CDR3nt: TGCAGTGCTCCCCCTTACCGACTAGCGGGGGGTCGAGGTACGCAGTATTTT
CDR3aa: CSAPPYRLAGGRGTQYF

v_gene: TRBV20-1
d_gene: NA
j_gene: TRBJ2-7
abundance: NA
CDR3nt: TGCAGTGCTAAAGAACCGGGACCCTTATACGAGCAGTACTTC
CDR3aa: CSAKEPGPLYEQYF

v_gene: TRBV13
d_gene: TRBD2
j_gene: TRBJ2-3
abundance: few
CDR3nt: TGTGCCAGCAGCCTTAGTAGCGGCGGGAGGGCCGTAGATACGCAGTATTTT
CDR3aa: CASSLSSGGRAVDTQYF

v_gene: TRBV29-1
d_gene: TRBD1
j_gene: TRBJ1-2
abundance: NA
CDR3nt: TGCAGCGTTGCTTTAACTGCGACAGGGGGCAAAGGCTACACCTTC
CDR3aa: CSVALTATGGKGYTF